The rows below give T cell receptor beta chains drawn from one sample of a study of blood T cell repertoires in COVID-19. Clones were read by immunoSEQ multiplex PCR, and TCRdb kept only the in-frame ones, dropping some. The repertoire holds some 150,000 clones, with around 90% as singletons. Sequencing was carried out using peripheral blood. The receptors stem from a woman aged 55-70 years with active or convalescent COVID-19. The CDR3 runs from the conserved cysteine through the conserved F or W. D genes are given only for firm matches. Size values are once, few and many counts, or a class for expanded clones, and some rows have none.

. | 12 | . | TRBJ1-1 | TRBV19 | TGTGCCAGTAGCGGAGTATTAGTAGAAGCTTTCTTT | CASSGVLVEAFF
TRBD1 | 13 | . | TRBJ1-3 | TRBV14 | TGTGCCAGTACCGGGACAGCCGGAAACACCATATATTTT | CASTGTAGNTIYF
. | 16 | . | TRBJ1-6 | TRBV5-1 | TGCGCCAGCAGCTCGAACCCGGACAAGAAGGATTCACCCCTCCACTTT | CASSSNPDKKDSPLHF
TRBD1 | 14 | . | TRBJ1-2 | TRBV19 | TGTGCCAGTAGTCCGAGACAGGGGGCCAGTGGCTACACCTTC | CASSPRQGASGYTF
. | 15 | once | TRBJ2-2 | TRBV3-1/TRBV3-2 | TGTGCCAGCAGCCCACAGGAAAGTAACCCCGGGGAGCTGTTTTTT | CASSPQESNPGELFF
TRBD2 | 15 | . | TRBJ2-1 | TRBV5-4 | TGTGCCAGCAGCTATGGACTAGATGGTTTGAATGAGCAGTTCTTC | CASSYGLDGLNEQFF
. | 13 | . | TRBJ1-2 | TRBV7-9 | TGTGCCAGCAGCTTCGGGTCGTGGTATGGCTACACCTTC | CASSFGSWYGYTF
. | 14 | few | TRBJ1-5 | TRBV29-1 | TGCAGCGTGACTGCGGGGGCCGGCAATCAGCCCCAGCATTTT | CSVTAGAGNQPQHF
. | 14 | . | TRBJ2-2 | TRBV5-1 | TGCGCCAGCAGATTCCGGTATGACACCGGGGAGCTGTTTTTT | CASRFRYDTGELFF
. | 12 | . | TRBJ1-1 | TRBV12-3/TRBV12-4 | TGTGCCAGCAGTTCCAGGGTCGCTGAAGCTTTCTTT | CASSSRVAEAFF